The 18 T cell receptor beta chains below were found in one sample sequenced in a study of shared clonotypes between healthy human individuals. Generated by immunoSEQ multiplex PCR, the TCRdb table keeps only in-frame clones and is missing some. Of roughly 810,000 clones listed, about 97% were seen once; the top ten hold around 0.25%. CD45RO-negative, CCR7-positively selected cells formed the naive CD8 fraction, excluding terminally differentiated effector memory CD45RA+ cells. The sample taken for sequencing was naive CD8+ T cells sorted from blood. The receptors were sampled from a man younger than 45 in good health.

The chain carries TRBV29-1 and TRBJ1-4; 9 bases align to TRBD1. With 7 bases clipped from V and 3 bases from J, the junction kept 12 bases outside the gene matches. The germline gives CDR1 SQVTM, CDR2 ANQGSEA. The CDR3 runs to 16 residues. In DNA form, the CDR3 reads TGCAGCGCCCGTCTTGGGACAGGGCGATCTAATGAAAAACTGTTTTTT. Amino acids: CSARLGTGRSNEKLFF. The full variable domain, in which reference TRBV29-1 and TRBJ1-4 provide the parts outside the CDR3, is SAVISQKPSRDICQRGTSLTIQCQVDSQVTMMFWYRQQPGQSLTLIATANQGSEATYESGFVIDKFPISRPNLTFSTLTVSNMSPEDSSIYLCSARLGTGRSNEKLFFGSGTQLSVL.

This clone was counted a single time. This chain links TRBV4-2 with TRBJ2-1; the match to TRBD2 covers 7 bases. V shed 0 bases and J 4 bases; nucleotides not matched to a gene: 12. Germline V lookup: CDR1 LGHNA, CDR2 YNFKEQ. The CDR3 has 18 residues. This CDR3 reads CASSQEVATSLIYNEQFF. The CDR3 DNA is TGTGCCAGCAGCCAAGAAGTAGCGACTAGCCTTATATACAATGAGCAGTTCTTC.

The V gene is TRBV6-5, the J gene TRBJ2-7; no definite D call. V was shortened by 4 bases and J by 6 bases, with 10 bases between the two germline ends. Per the germline V gene, CDR1 is MNHEY and CDR2 is SVGAGI. This CDR3 comprises 12 residues. CDR3 in DNA: TGTGCCAGCAGTTCGTTAGCAGGCGAGCAGTACTTC. Its protein is CASSSLAGEQYF.

The V gene is TRBV27, the J gene TRBJ2-7; TRBD1 is a possible D gene (6 bases). CDR1 MNHEY and CDR2 SMNVEV come from the germline V gene (reference sequence). CDR3 size: 17 residues. The germline V and J ends were trimmed by 6 bases and 1 base, with 22 bases remaining between them. CDR3 nucleotides: TGTGCCAGCAGCCCTATAACGACGAGAGGACAGTCCTACGAGCAGTACTTC. Protein product: CASSPITTRGQSYEQYF.

As to this clone: A much larger clone differs by one base, so this may be a read error. This sample includes further DNA sequences coding for the same CDR3. This chain joins TRBV5-6 and TRBJ2-1, with D hard to call. The CDR3 covers 11 residues. V dropped 2 bases and J dropped 7 bases, with 4 bases sitting between them. Germline assignment: CDR1 SGHDT and CDR2 YYEEEE. The CDR3 DNA reads as TGTGCCAGCAGCTTTGGGAATGAGCAGTTCTTC. Protein product: CASSFGNEQFF. The variable domain in full, with the rest retrieved from reference TRBV5-6 and TRBJ2-1, is DAGVTQSPTHLIKTRGQQVTLRCSPKSGHDTVSWYQQALGQGPQFIFQYYEEEERQRGNFPDRFSGHQFPNYSSELNVNALLLGDSALYLCASSFGNEQFFGPGTRLTVL.

The gene calls are TRBV5-6 and TRBJ2-3, with a possible D match to TRBD1 (6 bases). Germline CDR1 and CDR2: SGHDT and YYEEEE. V gave up 1 base and J gave up 3 bases, with 21 bases separating them. This CDR3 has 18 amino acids. The CDR3 nucleotides are TGTGCCAGCAGCTTGACTGTCTCGGTCGGACAGAGAACAGATACGCAGTATTTT. Its translation: CASSLTVSVGQRTDTQYF.

The chain joins TRBV7-9 to TRBJ2-7; the D is unclear. The V end was cut by 4 bases, the J end by 2 bases, with 15 bases between. This CDR3 is built from 15 residues. The V gene's germline CDR1 is SEHNR and CDR2 FQNEAQ (reference sequence). CDR3 region: CASSSRAGNPYEQYF. CDR3 DNA: TGTGCCAGCAGCTCCCGCGCCGGTAATCCCTACGAGCAGTACTTC. The whole variable domain, remainder taken from reference TRBV7-9 and TRBJ2-7, is DTGVSQNPRHKITKRGQNVTFRCDPISEHNRLYWYRQTLGQGPEFLTYFQNEAQLEKSRLLSDRFSAERPKGSFSTLEIQRTEQGDSAMYLCASSSRAGNPYEQYFGPGTRLTVT.

As to this clone: Other nucleotide sequences from this sample produce the same CDR3. V is TRBV9 and J is TRBJ2-1; D is unclear. Trimming took off 3 bases at V and 3 bases at J, with 4 bases between the two ends. CDR3 size: 12 residues. Germline lookup yields CDR1 SGDLS and CDR2 YYNGEE. The CDR3 nucleotides read TGTGCCAGCAGCGGGAGCTACAATGAGCAGTTCTTC. Protein: CASSGSYNEQFF. The whole variable domain, filled in from reference TRBV9 and TRBJ2-1, reads DSGVTQTPKHLITATGQRVTLRCSPRSGDLSVYWYQQSLDQGLQFLIQYYNGEERAKGNILERFSAQQFPDLHSELNLSSLELGDSALYFCASSGSYNEQFFGPGTRLTVL.

This chain joins TRBV27 and TRBJ2-1; TRBD2 matches at 13 bases. V lost 5 bases, J lost 10 bases, and 8 bases stayed unmatched. There are 15 residues in the CDR3. Germline V gene sequence: CDR1 MNHEY, CDR2 SMNVEV (reference sequence). The CDR3 sequence: CASSPGLAGSNEQFF. CDR3 coding DNA: TGTGCCAGCAGTCCGGGACTAGCGGGATCTAACGAGCAGTTCTTC.

The rearrangement joins TRBV4-3 to TRBJ2-3; D not resolved. Trimming removed 0 bases from V and 6 bases from J, with 16 bases in between. Germline V gene sequence: CDR1 LGHNA, CDR2 YSLEER. CDR3 length equals 16 residues. The CDR3 loop is CASSQERDRWADTQYF. CDR3 sequence (DNA): TGCGCCAGCAGCCAAGAAAGGGATCGTTGGGCTGATACGCAGTATTTT.

This chain uses TRBV6-1 with TRBJ1-1; a possible D gene is TRBD1 (5 bases). The CDR3 has 14 amino acids. V was cut by 1 base and J by 2 bases, with 8 bases left in between. Per germline, CDR1 MNHNS and CDR2 SASEGT. This CDR3 is CASSEVGLNTEAFF. The CDR3 DNA reads TGTGCCAGCAGTGAAGTGGGGCTAAACACTGAAGCTTTCTTT.

The rearrangement uses TRBV27 and TRBJ1-3; D remains ambiguous. Looked up from germline, CDR1 is MNHEY and CDR2 is SMNVEV (reference sequence). The CDR3 covers 15 residues. Trimming removed 0 bases from V and 4 bases from J, with 10 bases in between. CDR3 coding DNA: TGTGCCAGCAGTTTATCGCGGGGTTTAGGAAACACCATATATTTT. Its protein is CASSLSRGLGNTIYF.

The rearrangement uses TRBV7-6 and TRBJ2-1; D perhaps matches TRBD2 (5 bases). The CDR3 consists of 17 residues. Looked up from germline, CDR1 is SGHVS and CDR2 is FNYEAQ. V was cut by 5 bases and J by 5 bases, with 22 bases left in between. This chain's CDR3 is CASSPKRGSRADNEQFF. The CDR3 bases are TGTGCCAGCAGCCCCAAAAGAGGGTCCCGGGCCGACAATGAGCAGTTCTTC. Variable domain in full (rest from reference TRBV7-6 and TRBJ2-1): GAGVSQSPRYKVTKRGQDVALRCDPISGHVSLYWYRQALGQGPEFLTYFNYEAQQDKSGLPNDRFSAERPEGSISTLTIQRTEQRDSAMYRCASSPKRGSRADNEQFFGPGTRLTVL.

CDR3 sequence: CASRTPGQGSYEQYF. CDR3 DNA sequence: TGTGCCAGCCGAACTCCGGGACAGGGATCGTACGAGCAGTACTTC. The J gene is TRBJ2-7, the V gene TRBV27; 9 bases fit TRBD1. V lost 8 bases and J lost 4; bases outside the gene matches: 12. The CDR3 runs to 15 residues. Germline V gives CDR1 MNHEY, CDR2 SMNVEV (reference sequence).

The chain carries TRBV5-6 and TRBJ2-1; D remains unclear. In germline, CDR1 is SGHDT, CDR2 YYEEEE. CDR3 length: 13 residues. Deletions cut 0 bases from V and 6 bases from J, with 7 bases between. CDR3: CASSLGRVNEQFF. CDR3 sequence (DNA): TGTGCCAGCAGCTTGGGACGGGTCAATGAGCAGTTCTTC.

J is TRBJ1-2 and V is TRBV12-5, with a tentative D call TRBD1 (5 bases). CDR3 size: 13 residues. Germline values: CDR1 LGHNT, CDR2 FRNRAP. V was pared by 3 bases and J by 8 bases, with 13 bases between. The CDR3 coding sequence is TGTGCTAGTGGTTTAATTCCCCGGGACGGCTACACCTTC. This sequence encodes CASGLIPRDGYTF.

This chain connects TRBV11-2 to TRBJ2-4; 8 bases are a match to TRBD2. CDR3 length: 17 residues. CDR1 is SGHAT and CDR2 is FQNNGV in the germline V gene. Unmatched junction bases numbered 9, after V lost 5 bases and J lost 0 bases. The CDR3 bases are TGTGCCAGCAGCCAGTATAGCGGGATGAGAGCCAAAAACATTCAGTACTTC. Its protein is CASSQYSGMRAKNIQYF.

The V and J genes are TRBV11-2 and TRBJ2-5, with D hard to call. The V gene lost 1 base and the J gene lost 2 bases, with 11 bases spanning the gap. Germline CDR1 and CDR2: SGHAT and FQNNGV. The length of the CDR3 is 15 residues. DNA of the CDR3: TGTGCCAGCAGCTTAGGAGGCGGTAAACAAGAGACCCAGTACTTC. This gives the protein CASSLGGGKQETQYF.